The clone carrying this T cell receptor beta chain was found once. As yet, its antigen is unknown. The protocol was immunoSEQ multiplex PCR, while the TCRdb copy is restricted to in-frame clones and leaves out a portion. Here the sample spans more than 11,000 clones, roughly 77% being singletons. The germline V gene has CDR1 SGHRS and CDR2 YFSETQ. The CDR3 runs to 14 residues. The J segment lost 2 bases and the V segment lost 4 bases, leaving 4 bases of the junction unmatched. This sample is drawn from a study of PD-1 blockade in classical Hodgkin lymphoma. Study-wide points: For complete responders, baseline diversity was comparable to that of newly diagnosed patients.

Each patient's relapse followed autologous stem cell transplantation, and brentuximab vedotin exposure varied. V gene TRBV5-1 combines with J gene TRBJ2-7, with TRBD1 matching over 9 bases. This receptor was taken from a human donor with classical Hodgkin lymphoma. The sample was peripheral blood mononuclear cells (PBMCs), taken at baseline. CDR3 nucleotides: TGCGCCAGCAGCCCCGGGACAGGGACCTACGAGCAGTACTTC. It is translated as CASSPGTGTYEQYF.